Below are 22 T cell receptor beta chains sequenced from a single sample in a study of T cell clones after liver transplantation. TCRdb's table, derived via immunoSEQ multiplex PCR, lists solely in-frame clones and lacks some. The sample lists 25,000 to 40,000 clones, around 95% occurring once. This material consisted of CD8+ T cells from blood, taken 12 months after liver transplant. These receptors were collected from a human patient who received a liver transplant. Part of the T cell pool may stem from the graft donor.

The CDR3: CATSRVPPRLLVVREQYF. The CDR3 DNA is TGTGCCACCAGCAGAGTTCCTCCCCGCTTACTAGTAGTTCGCGAGCAGTACTTC. The chain combines TRBV15 with TRBJ2-7, with D possibly TRBD2 on 5 matching bases. Trimming removed 1 base at V and 6 bases at J, with 25 bases between. Looked up from germline, CDR1 is LNHNV and CDR2 is YYDKDF (reference sequence). This CDR3 has 18 residues.

In DNA form, the CDR3 reads TGTGCCAGCAGTTACTCCTGGGGCAGGAAGGATGGCTACACCTTC. Its translation is CASSYSWGRKDGYTF. This chain uses TRBV6-5 with TRBJ1-2, with D maybe TRBD1 (5 bases). CDR1 is MNHEY, CDR2 SVGAGI, per germline. The CDR3 extends over 15 amino acids. The V gene lost 0 bases and the J gene lost 6 bases, with 14 bases spanning the gap.

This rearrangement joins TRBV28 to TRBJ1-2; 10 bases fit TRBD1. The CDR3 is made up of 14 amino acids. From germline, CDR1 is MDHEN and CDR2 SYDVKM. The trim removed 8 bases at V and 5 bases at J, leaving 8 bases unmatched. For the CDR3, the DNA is TGTGCCAGCGGCGCCGGGACAGGGGATTATGGCTACACCTTC. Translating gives CASGAGTGDYGYTF.

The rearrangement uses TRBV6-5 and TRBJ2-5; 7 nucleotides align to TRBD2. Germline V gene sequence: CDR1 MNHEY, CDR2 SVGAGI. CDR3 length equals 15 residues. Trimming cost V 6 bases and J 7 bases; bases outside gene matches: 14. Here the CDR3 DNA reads TGTGCCAGCAGCCCCTCTAGCGGCCTCATTCGGACCCAGTACTTC. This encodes CASSPSSGLIRTQYF.

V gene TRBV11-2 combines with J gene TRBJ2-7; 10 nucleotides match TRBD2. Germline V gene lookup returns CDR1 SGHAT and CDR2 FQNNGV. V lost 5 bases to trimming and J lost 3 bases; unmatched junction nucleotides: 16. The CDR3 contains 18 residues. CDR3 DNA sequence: TGTGCCAGCAGCCCCCTGGGGGGGGGATGGACTAGCGGCTACGAGCAGTACTTC. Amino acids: CASSPLGGGWTSGYEQYF.

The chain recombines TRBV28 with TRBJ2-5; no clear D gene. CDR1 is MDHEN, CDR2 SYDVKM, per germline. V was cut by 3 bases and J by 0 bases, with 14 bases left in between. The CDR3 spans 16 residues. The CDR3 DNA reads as TGTGCCAGCAGTTTTAATGATCCCGTCCACCAAGAGACCCAGTACTTC. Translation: CASSFNDPVHQETQYF. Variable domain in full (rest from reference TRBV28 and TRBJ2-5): DVKVTQSSRYLVKRTGEKVFLECVQDMDHENMFWYRQDPGLGLRLIYFSYDVKMKEKGDIPEGYSVSREKKERFSLILESASTNQTSMYLCASSFNDPVHQETQYFGPGTRLLVL.

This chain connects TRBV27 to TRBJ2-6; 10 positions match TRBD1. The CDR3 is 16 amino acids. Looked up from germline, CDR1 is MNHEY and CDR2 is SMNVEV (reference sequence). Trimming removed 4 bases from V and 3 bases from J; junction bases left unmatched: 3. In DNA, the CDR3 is TGTGCCAGCAGTTCGGACAGGGGGGATGGGGCCAACGTCCTGACTTTC. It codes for CASSSDRGDGANVLTF.

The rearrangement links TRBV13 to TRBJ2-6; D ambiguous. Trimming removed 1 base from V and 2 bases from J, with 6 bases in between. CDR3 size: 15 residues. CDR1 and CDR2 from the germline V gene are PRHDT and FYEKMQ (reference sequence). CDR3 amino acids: CASSLAQAGANVLTF. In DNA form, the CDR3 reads TGTGCCAGCAGCTTAGCACAAGCTGGGGCCAACGTCCTGACTTTC.

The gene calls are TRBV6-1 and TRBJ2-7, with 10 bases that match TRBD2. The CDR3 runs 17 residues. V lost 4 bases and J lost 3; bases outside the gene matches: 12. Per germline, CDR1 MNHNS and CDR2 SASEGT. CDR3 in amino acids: CASSVRTSGRPLYEQYF. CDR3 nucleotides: TGTGCCAGCAGTGTAAGGACTAGCGGTCGCCCCCTCTACGAGCAGTACTTC.

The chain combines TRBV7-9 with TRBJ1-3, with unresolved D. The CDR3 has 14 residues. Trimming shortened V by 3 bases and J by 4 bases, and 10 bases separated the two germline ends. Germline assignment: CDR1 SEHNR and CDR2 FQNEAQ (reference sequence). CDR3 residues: CASSFVRGGNTIYF. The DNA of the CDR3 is TGTGCCAGCAGCTTCGTCAGAGGAGGAAACACCATATATTTT.

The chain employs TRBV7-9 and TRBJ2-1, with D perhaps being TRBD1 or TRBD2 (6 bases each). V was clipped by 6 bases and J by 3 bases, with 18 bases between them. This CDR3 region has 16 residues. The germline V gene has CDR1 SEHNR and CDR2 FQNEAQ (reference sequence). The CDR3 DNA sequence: TGTGCCAGCAGTCAAACCAGGGGACTTTTCTACAATGAGCAGTTCTTC. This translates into CASSQTRGLFYNEQFF.

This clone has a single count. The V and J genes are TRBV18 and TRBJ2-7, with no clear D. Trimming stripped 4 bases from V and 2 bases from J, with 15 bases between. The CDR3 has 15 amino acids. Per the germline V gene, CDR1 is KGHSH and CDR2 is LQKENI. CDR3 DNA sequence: TGTGCCAGCTCACACGACCACCTGGGGACCTACGAGCAGTACTTC. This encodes CASSHDHLGTYEQYF.

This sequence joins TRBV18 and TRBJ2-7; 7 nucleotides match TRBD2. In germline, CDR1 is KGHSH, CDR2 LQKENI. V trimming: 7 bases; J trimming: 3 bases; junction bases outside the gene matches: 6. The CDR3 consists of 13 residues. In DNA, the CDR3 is TGTGCCAGCTTCAGCGGGACGGGCTACGAGCAGTACTTC. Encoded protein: CASFSGTGYEQYF.

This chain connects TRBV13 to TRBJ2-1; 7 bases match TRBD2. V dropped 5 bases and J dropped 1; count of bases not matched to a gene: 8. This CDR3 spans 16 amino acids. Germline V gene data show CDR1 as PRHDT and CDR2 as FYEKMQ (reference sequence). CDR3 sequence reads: CASSPRGTGSYNEQFF. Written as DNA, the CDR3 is TGTGCCAGCAGCCCGCGGGGGACTGGTTCCTACAATGAGCAGTTCTTC. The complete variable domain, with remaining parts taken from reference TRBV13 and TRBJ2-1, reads AAGVIQSPRHLIKEKRETATLKCYPIPRHDTVYWYQQGPGQDPQFLISFYEKMQSDKGSIPDRFSAQQFSDYHSELNMSSLELGDSALYFCASSPRGTGSYNEQFFGPGTRLTVL.

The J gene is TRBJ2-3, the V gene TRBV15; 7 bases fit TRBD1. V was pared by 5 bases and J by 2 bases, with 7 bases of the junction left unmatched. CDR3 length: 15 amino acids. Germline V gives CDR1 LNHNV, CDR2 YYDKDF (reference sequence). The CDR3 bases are TGTGCCACCAGCTCCTTTGGACAGGACACAGATACGCAGTATTTT. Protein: CATSSFGQDTDTQYF.

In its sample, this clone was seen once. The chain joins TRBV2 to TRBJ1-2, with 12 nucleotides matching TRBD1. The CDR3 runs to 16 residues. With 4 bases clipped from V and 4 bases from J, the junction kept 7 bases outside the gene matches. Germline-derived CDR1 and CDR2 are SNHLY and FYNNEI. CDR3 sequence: CASSVVGTGGVYGYTF. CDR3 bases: TGTGCCAGCAGTGTAGTCGGGACAGGGGGCGTCTATGGCTACACCTTC.

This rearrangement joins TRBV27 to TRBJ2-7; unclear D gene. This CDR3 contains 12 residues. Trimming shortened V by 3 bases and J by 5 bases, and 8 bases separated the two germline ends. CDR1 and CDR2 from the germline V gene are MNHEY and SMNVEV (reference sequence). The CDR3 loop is CASSFPGDEQYF. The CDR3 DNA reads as TGTGCCAGCAGTTTCCCGGGCGACGAGCAGTACTTC.

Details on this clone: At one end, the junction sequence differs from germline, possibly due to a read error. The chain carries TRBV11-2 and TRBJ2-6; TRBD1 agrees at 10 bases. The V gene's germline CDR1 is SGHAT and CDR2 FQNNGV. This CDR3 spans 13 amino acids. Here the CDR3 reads CASSTPGQGTEVF. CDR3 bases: TGTGCCAGCAGCACGCCGGGACAGGGGACGGAAGTTTTC.

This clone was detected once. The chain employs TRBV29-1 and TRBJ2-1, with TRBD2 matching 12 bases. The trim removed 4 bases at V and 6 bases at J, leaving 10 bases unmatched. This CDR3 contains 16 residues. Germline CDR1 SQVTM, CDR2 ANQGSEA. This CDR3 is CSVVLAGGPLINEQFF. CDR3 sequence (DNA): TGCAGCGTTGTCCTAGCGGGAGGGCCTTTAATCAATGAGCAGTTCTTC.

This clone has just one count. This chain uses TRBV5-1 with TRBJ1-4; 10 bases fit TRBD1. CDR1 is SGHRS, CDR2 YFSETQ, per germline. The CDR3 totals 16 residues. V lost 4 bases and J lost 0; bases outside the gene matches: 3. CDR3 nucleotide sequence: TGCGCCAGCAGCCCCGGGACAGGGGCAACTAATGAAAAACTGTTTTTT. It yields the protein CASSPGTGATNEKLFF. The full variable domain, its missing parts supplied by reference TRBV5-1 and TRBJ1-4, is KAGVTQTPRYLIKTRGQQVTLSCSPISGHRSVSWYQQTPGQGLQFLFEYFSETQRNKGNFPGRFSGRQFSNSRSEMNVSTLELGDSALYLCASSPGTGATNEKLFFGSGTQLSVL.

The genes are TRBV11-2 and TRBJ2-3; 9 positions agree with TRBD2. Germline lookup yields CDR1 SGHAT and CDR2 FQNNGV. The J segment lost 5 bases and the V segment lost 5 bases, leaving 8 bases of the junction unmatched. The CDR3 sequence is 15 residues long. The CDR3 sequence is CASSPREGVKDTQYF. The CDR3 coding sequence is TGTGCCAGCAGCCCGCGGGAGGGAGTCAAAGATACGCAGTATTTT.

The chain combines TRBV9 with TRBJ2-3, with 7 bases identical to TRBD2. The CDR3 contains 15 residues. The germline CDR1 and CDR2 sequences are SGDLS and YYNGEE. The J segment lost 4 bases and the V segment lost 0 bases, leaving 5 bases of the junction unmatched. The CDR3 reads CASSVEGGSPDTQYF. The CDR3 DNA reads TGTGCCAGCAGCGTAGAGGGCGGGAGTCCAGATACGCAGTATTTT. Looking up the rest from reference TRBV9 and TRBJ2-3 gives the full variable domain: DSGVTQTPKHLITATGQRVTLRCSPRSGDLSVYWYQQSLDQGLQFLIQYYNGEERAKGNILERFSAQQFPDLHSELNLSSLELGDSALYFCASSVEGGSPDTQYFGPGTRLTVL.